The 3 T cell receptor beta chains below were found in one sample sequenced in a study of cytomegalovirus exposure and HLA in healthy donors. Libraries were prepared by immunoSEQ multiplex PCR; TCRdb keeps only in-frame clonotypes and omits some of them. Here the sample spans fewer than 120,000 clones, more than 70% being singletons. The sequencing input was PBMCs. These receptors all stem from a woman younger than 35 in good health and CMV-seronegative.

V and J are TRBV19 and TRBJ2-2; tentatively, D is TRBD1 (5 bases). This CDR3 has 14 residues. Germline V gene lookup returns CDR1 LNHDA and CDR2 SQIVND (reference sequence). The V gene lost 8 bases and the J gene lost 4 bases, with 14 bases spanning the gap. The CDR3 sequence is CASSIREVTGELFF. The CDR3 bases are TGTGCCAGTTCAATCAGGGAAGTCACCGGGGAGCTGTTTTTT.

This clone was detected once. This chain uses TRBV6-5 with TRBJ2-2; D not certain. The V gene lost 2 bases and the J gene lost 6 bases, with 4 bases spanning the gap. CDR1 is MNHEY and CDR2 is SVGAGI in the germline V gene. The CDR3 spans 12 residues. The CDR3 DNA reads TGTGCCAGCAGTTACCCCGCCGGGGAGCTGTTTTTT. Its protein product is CASSYPAGELFF.

The gene calls are TRBV9 and TRBJ1-5, with TRBD1 as a possible D gene (6 bases). Trimming removed 4 bases from V and 0 bases from J, with 11 bases in between. There are 15 residues in the CDR3. Germline V CDR1 and CDR2: SGDLS, YYNGEE. The CDR3 loop reads CASSLTGYSNQPQHF. The DNA of the CDR3 is TGTGCCAGCAGCCTCACAGGGTATAGCAATCAGCCCCAGCATTTT.